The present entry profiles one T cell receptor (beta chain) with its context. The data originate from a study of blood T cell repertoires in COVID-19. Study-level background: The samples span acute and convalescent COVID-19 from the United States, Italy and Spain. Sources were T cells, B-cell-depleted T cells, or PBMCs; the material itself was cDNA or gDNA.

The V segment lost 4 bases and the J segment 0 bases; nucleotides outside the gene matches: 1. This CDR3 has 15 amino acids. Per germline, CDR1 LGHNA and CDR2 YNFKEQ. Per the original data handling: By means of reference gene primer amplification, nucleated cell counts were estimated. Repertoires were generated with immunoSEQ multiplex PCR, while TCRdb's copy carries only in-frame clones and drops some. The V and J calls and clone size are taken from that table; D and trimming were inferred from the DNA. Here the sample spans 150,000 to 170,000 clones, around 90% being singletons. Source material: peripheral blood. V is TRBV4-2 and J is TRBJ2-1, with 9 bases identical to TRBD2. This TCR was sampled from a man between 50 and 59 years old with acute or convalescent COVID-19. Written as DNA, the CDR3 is TGTGCCAGCAGCCTTAGCGGGAGCTCCTACAATGAGCAGTTCTTC. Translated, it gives CASSLSGSSYNEQFF.